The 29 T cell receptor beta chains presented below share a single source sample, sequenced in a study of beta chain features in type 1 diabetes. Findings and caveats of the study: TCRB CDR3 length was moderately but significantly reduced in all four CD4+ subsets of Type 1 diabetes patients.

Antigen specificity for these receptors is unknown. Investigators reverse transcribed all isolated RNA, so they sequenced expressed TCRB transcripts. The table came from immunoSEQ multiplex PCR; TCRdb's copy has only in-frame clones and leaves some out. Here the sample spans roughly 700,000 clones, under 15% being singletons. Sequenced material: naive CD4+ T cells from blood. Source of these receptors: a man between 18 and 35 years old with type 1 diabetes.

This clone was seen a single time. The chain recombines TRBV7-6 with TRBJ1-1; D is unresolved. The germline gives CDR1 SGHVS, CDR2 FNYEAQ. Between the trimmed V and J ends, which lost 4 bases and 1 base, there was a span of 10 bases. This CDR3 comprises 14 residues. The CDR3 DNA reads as TGTGCCAGCAGCTACATGGACGGGAACACTGAAGCTTTCTTT. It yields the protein CASSYMDGNTEAFF.

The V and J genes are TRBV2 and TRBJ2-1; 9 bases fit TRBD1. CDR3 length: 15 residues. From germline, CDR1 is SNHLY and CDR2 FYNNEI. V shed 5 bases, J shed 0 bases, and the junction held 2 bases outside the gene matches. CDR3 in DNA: TGTGCCAGCAGTCAGGACAGGGGCTCCTACAATGAGCAGTTCTTC. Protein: CASSQDRGSYNEQFF.

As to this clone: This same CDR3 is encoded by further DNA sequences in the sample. This CDR3 is CASSPGPPSNQPQHF. The DNA for the CDR3 is TGTGCCAGCAGCCCGGGACCCCCCAGCAATCAGCCCCAGCATTTT. The gene calls are TRBV7-9 and TRBJ1-5; a possible D gene is TRBD1 (5 bases). The CDR3 is made up of 15 amino acids. CDR1 and CDR2 from the germline V gene are SEHNR and FQNEAQ (reference sequence). Between the trimmed V and J ends, which lost 5 bases and 1 base, there was a span of 12 bases.

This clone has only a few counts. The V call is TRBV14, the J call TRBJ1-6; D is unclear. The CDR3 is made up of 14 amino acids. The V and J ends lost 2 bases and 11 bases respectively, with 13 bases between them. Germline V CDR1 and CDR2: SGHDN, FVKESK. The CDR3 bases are TGTGCCAGCAGCCAATCCTCCTCACGGCCACCCCTCCACTTT. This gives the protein CASSQSSSRPPLHF.

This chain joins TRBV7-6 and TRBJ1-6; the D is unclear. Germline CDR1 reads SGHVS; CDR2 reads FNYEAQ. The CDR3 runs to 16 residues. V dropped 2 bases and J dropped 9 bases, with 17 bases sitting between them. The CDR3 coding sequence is TGTGCCAGCAGCTTACAGTCTCCCGGGGTCTTTTCACCCCTCCACTTT. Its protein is CASSLQSPGVFSPLHF.

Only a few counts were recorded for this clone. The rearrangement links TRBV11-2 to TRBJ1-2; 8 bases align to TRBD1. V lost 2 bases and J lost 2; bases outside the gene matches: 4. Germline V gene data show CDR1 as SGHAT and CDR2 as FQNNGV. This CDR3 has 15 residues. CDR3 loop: CASSLQDRANYGYTF. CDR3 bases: TGTGCCAGCAGCTTACAGGACAGGGCCAACTATGGCTACACCTTC.

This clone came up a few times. DNA of the CDR3: TGTGCCTGGCACCCGGGACAGGGGGCTTGGGGCTACACCTTC. Translated, it gives CAWHPGQGAWGYTF. This sequence joins TRBV30 and TRBJ1-2, with TRBD1 identical over 12 bases. The CDR3 is made up of 14 amino acids. The ends lost 5 bases at V and 8 bases at J; junction bases unmatched: 9. Per germline, CDR1 GTSNPN and CDR2 SVGIG (reference sequence). Complete variable domain (other parts from reference TRBV30 and TRBJ1-2): SQTIHQWPATLVQPVGSPLSLECTVEGTSNPNLYWYRQAAGRGLQLLFYSVGIGQISSEVPQNLSASRPQDRQFILSSKKLLLSDSGFYLCAWHPGQGAWGYTFGSGTRLTVV.

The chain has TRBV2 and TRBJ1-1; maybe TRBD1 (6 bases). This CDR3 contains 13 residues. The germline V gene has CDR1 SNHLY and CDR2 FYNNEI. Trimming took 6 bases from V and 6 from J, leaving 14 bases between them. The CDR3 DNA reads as TGTGCCAGCAGGTCGGACAGCCCAGCTGAAGCTTTCTTT. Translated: CASRSDSPAEAFF.

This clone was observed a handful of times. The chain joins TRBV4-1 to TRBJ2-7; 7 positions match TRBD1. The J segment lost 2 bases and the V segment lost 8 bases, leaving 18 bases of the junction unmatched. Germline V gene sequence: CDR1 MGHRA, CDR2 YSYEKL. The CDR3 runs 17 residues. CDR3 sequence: CASRPDRDTYLTYEQYF. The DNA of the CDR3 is TGCGCCAGCCGTCCTGACAGGGATACGTACCTAACCTACGAGCAGTACTTC.

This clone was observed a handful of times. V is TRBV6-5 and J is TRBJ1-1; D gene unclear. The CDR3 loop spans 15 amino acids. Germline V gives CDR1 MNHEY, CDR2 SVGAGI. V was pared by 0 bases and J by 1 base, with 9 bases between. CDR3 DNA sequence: TGTGCCAGCAGTTACTCGATACCGACGAACACTGAAGCTTTCTTT. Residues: CASSYSIPTNTEAFF.

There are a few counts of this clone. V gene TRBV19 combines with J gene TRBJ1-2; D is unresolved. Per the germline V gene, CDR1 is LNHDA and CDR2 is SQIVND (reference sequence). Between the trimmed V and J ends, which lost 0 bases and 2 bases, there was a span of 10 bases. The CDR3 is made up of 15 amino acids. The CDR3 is CASSIDLGRNYGYTF. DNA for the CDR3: TGTGCCAGTAGTATAGACCTGGGCAGGAACTATGGCTACACCTTC.

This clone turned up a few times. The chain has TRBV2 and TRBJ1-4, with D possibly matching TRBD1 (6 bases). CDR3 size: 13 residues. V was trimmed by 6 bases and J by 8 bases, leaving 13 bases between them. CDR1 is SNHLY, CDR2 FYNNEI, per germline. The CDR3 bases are TGTGCCAGCAGGAGGGGGGGAGTAGAAAAACTGTTTTTT. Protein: CASRRGGVEKLFF.

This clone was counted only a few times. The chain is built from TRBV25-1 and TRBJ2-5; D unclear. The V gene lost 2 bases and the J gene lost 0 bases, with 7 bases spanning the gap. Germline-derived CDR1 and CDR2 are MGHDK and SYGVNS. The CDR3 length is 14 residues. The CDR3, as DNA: TGTGCCAGCAGTGAAGGGCAGTACCAAGAGACCCAGTACTTC. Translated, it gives CASSEGQYQETQYF.

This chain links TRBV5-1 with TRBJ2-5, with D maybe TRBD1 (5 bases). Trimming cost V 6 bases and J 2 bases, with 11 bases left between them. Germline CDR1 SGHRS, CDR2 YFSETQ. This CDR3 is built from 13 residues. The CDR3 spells CASNRGLQETQYF. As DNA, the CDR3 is TGCGCCAGCAATAGGGGTTTACAAGAGACCCAGTACTTC.

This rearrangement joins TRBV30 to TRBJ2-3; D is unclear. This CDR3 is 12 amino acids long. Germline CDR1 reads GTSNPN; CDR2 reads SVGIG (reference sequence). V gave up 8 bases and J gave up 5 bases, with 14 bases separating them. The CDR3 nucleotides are TGTGCCGTAGCCCGGGCCGGAGATACGCAGTATTTT. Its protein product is CAVARAGDTQYF.

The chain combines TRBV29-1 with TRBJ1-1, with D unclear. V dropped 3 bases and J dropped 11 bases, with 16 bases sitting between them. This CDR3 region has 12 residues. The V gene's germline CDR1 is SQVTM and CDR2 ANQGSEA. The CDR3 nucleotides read TGCAGCGTTGACGGAGCCCCGGTCTGGGCTTTCTTT. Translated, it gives CSVDGAPVWAFF. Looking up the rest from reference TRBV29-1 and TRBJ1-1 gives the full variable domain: SAVISQKPSRDICQRGTSLTIQCQVDSQVTMMFWYRQQPGQSLTLIATANQGSEATYESGFVIDKFPISRPNLTFSTLTVSNMSPEDSSIYLCSVDGAPVWAFFGQGTRLTVV.

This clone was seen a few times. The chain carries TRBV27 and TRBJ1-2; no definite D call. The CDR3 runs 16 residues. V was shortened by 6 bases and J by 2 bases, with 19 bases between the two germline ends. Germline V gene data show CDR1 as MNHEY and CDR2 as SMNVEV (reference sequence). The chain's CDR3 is CASRSGLGTHNYGYTF. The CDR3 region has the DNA TGTGCCAGCAGGTCTGGGCTCGGCACTCACAACTATGGCTACACCTTC.

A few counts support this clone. The CDR3 DNA sequence: TGTGCCAGCAGTTTCACCCCTGCGGGCAATCAGCCCCAGCATTTT. It yields the protein CASSFTPAGNQPQHF. V usage is TRBV28 and J usage is TRBJ1-5; D not certain. CDR3 length: 15 amino acids. Trimming stripped 3 bases from V and 2 bases from J, with 11 bases between. Germline V gene data show CDR1 as MDHEN and CDR2 as SYDVKM.

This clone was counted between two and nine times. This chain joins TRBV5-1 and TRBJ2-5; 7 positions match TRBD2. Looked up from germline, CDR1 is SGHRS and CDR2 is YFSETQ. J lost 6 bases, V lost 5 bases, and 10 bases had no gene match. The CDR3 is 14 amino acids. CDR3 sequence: CASSDPKRGQTQYF. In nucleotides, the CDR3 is TGCGCCAGCAGTGACCCAAAGCGGGGCCAGACCCAGTACTTC.

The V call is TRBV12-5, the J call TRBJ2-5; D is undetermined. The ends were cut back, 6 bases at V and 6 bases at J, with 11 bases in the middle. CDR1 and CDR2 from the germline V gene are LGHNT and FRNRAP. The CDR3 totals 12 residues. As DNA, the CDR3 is TGTGCTAGTGGCCAAAGGAGTAAGACCCAGTACTTC. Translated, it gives CASGQRSKTQYF. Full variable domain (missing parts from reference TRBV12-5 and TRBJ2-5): DARVTQTPRHKVTEMGQEVTMRCQPILGHNTVFWYRQTMMQGLELLAYFRNRAPLDDSGMPKDRFSAEMPDATLATLKIQPSEPRDSAVYFCASGQRSKTQYFGPGTRLLVL.

This CDR3 reads CAWTTQGAGGYTF. Here the CDR3 DNA reads TGTGCCTGGACAACACAGGGGGCTGGTGGCTACACCTTC. The J gene is TRBJ1-2, the V gene TRBV30, with 9 nucleotides matching TRBD1. CDR1 and CDR2 from the germline V gene are GTSNPN and SVGIG (reference sequence). CDR3 length equals 13 residues. J gave up 7 bases and V 4 bases, and 7 bases lay outside the gene matches. Supplemented by reference TRBV30 and TRBJ1-2, the full variable domain reads SQTIHQWPATLVQPVGSPLSLECTVEGTSNPNLYWYRQAAGRGLQLLFYSVGIGQISSEVPQNLSASRPQDRQFILSSKKLLLSDSGFYLCAWTTQGAGGYTFGSGTRLTVV.

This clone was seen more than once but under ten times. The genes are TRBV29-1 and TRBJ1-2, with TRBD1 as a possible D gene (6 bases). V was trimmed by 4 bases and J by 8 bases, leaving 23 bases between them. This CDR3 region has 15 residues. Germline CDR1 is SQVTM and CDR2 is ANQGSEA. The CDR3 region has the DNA TGCAGCGTTGGGACACCAGGGACACCCGACCGGGGCTACACCTTC. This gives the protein CSVGTPGTPDRGYTF.

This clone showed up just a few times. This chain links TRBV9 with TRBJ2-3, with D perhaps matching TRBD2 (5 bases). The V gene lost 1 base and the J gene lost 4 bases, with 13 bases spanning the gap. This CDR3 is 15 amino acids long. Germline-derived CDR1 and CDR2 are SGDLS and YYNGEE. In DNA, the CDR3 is TGTGCCAGCAGCGTACCTCCGAGGGCCCCAGATACGCAGTATTTT. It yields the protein CASSVPPRAPDTQYF.

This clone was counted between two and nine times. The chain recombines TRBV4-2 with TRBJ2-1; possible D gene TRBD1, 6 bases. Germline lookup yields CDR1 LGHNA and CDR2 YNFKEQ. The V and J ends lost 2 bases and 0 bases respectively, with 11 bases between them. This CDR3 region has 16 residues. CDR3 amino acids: CASSQNQGYSYNEQFF. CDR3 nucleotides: TGTGCCAGCAGCCAAAACCAGGGGTACTCCTACAATGAGCAGTTCTTC.

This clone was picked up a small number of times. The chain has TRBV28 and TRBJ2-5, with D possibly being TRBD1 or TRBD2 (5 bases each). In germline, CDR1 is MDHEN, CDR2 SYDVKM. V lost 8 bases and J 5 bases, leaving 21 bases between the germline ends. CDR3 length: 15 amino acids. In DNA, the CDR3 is TGTGCCAGCGCCCCCAATCCGGGGCGCGGGGAGACCCAGTACTTC. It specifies CASAPNPGRGETQYF.

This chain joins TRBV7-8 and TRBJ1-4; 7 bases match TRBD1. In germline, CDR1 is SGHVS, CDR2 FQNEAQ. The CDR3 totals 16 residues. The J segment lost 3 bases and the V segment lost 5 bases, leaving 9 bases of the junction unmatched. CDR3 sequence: CASSATRDRPNEKLFF. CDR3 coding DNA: TGTGCCAGCAGCGCGACCCGGGACAGACCTAATGAAAAACTGTTTTTT.

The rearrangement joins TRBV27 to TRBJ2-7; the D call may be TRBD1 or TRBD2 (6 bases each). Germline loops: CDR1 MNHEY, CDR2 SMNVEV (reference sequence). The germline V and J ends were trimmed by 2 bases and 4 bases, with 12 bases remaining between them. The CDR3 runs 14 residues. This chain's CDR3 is CASSLRGLSYEQYF. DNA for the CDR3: TGTGCCAGCAGTTTACGGGGGCTAAGTTACGAGCAGTACTTC.

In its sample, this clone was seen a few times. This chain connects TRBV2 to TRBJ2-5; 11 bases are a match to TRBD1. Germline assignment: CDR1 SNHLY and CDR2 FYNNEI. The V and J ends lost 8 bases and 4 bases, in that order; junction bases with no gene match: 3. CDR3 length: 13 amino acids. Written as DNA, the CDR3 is TGTGCCAGCCTTGGGACAGGGGGAGAGACCCAGTACTTC. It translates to CASLGTGGETQYF.

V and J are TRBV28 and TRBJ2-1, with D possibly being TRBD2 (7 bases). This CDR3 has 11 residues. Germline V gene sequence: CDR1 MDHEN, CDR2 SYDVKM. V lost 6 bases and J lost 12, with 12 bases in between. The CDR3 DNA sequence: TGTGCCAGCAGCGACGGGGGGCCGCAGTTCTTC. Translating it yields CASSDGGPQFF.